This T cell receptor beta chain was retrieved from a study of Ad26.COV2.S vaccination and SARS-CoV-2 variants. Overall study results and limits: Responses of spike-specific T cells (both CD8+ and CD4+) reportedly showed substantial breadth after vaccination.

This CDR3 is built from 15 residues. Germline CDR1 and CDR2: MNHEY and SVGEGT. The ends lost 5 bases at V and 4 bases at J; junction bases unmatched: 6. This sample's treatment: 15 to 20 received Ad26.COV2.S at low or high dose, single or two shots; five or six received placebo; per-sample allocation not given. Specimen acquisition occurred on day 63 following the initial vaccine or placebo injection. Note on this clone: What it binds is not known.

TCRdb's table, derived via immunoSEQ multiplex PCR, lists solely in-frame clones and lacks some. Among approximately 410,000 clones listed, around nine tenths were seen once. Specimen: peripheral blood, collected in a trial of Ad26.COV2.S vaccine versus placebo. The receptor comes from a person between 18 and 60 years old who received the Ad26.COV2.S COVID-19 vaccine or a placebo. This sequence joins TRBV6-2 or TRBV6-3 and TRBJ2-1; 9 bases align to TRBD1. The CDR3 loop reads CASSAGTGPYNEQFF. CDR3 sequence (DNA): TGTGCCAGCAGTGCCGGGACAGGGCCTTACAATGAGCAGTTCTTC.